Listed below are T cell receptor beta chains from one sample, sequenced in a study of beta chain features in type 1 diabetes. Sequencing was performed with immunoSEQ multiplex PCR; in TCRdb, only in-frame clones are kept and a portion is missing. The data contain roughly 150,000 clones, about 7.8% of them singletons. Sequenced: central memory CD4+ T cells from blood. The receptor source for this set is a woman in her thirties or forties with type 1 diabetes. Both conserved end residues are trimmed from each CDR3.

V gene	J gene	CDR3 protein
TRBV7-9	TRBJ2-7	ASSLGRGSEQY
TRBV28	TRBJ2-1	ATRGKGRSYNEQF
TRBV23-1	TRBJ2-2	ASSLSGQGGTGELF
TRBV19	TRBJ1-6	ASSGTGGNSPLH
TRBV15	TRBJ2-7	ATSRGGDRPGQVEQY
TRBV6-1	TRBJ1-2	ASSGFPGNYGYT
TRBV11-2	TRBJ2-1	ASSLGIAGAKQF
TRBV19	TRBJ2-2	ATTTRGTVTPGELF
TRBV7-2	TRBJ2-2	ASSFDRNTGELF
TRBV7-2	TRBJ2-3	ASSLIRTGGAQY
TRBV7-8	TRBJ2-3	ASSFGQGRADTQY
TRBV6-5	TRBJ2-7	ASSRTASSYEQY
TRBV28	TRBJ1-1	ASSQGQGKGGTEAF
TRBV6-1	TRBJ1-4	ASRMTAGNEKLF
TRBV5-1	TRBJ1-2	ASSLVPGQGGYGYT
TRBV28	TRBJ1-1	ASSPRGQGDTEAF
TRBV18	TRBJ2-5	ASSFGQGPSGETQY
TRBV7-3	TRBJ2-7	ASSSGGEQY
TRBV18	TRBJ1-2	ASSQGQGNGYT
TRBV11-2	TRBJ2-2	ASSRSEVGELF
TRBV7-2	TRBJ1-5	ASSPVTGANQPQH
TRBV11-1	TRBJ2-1	ASSLRDEQF
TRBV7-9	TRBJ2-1	ASTVSSYNEQF
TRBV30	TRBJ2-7	AWGGTGLIEQY
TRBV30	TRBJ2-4	AWGQGMGKNIQY
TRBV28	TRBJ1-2	ASSSGDTNYGYT
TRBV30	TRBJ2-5	AWSVRFEETQY
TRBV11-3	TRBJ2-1	ASSPTRAGEQF
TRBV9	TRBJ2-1	ASSVELAGGLYNEQF
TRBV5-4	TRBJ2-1	ASSFRGGGAAEQF
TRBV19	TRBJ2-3	ASSSPGQGGLSTDTQY
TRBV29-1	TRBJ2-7	SVSLAGGPLGEQY
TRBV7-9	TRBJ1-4	ASSREGKLF
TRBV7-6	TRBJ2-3	ASSSGTGVSTDTQY
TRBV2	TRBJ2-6	ASQRTARGRSGANVLT
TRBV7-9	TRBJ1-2	ASSLNGDYGYT
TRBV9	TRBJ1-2	ASSDDLPGTSQGGYT
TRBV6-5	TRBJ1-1	ASTRDRQEEAF
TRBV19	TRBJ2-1	ASRTGGLEQF
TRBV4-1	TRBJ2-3	ASSQVGTSGVSTDTQY
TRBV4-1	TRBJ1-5	ASSQDGPAFTGQPQH
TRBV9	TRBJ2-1	ASTPREYYNEQF
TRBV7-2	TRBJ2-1	ASSLALGEGPYGREF
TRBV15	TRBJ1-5	ATSRDLARLGNQPQH
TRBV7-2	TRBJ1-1	ASSFSPSTEAF